This entry describes one TCR beta chain. After removal of 3 bases from V and 2 bases from J, the junction contained 5 bases not matched to a gene. CDR1 SGHNT and CDR2 YYREEE come from the germline V gene (reference sequence). This CDR3 has 15 amino acids. The data were produced by immunoSEQ multiplex PCR, yet TCRdb's version contains in-frame clones alone and is incomplete. Among 150,000 to 200,000 clones, roughly 80% were seen once, and the ten largest hold around 15%. These data originate in a study of blood T cell repertoires in COVID-19. Across the study: The United States, Italy and Spain supplied acute and convalescent COVID-19 samples.

The chain combines TRBV5-4 with TRBJ2-7; 10 bases agree with TRBD2. This TCR derives from a woman in her 70s with COVID-19, enrolled during active disease. Material: peripheral blood. The CDR3 region has the DNA TGTGCCAGCAGCTCAGGAGCGGGAGGGCCCTACGAGCAGTACTTC. This gives the protein CASSSGAGGPYEQYF.